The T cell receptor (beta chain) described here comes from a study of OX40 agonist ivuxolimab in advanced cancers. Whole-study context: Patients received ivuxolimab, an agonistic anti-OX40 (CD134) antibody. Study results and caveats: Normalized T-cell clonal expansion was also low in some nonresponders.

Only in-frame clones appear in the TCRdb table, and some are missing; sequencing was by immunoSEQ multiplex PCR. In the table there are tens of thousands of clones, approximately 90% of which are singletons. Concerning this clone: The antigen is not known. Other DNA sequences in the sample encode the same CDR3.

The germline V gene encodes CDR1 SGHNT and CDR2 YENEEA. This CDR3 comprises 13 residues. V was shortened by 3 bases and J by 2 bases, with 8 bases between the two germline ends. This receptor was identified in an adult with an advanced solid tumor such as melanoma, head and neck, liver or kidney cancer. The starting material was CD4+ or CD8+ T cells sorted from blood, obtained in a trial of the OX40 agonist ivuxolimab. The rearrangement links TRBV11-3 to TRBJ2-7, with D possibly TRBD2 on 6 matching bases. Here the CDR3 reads CASSLGGTYEQYF. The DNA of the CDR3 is TGTGCCAGCAGCTTGGGCGGGACCTACGAGCAGTACTTC. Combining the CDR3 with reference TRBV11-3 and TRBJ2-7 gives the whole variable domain EAGVVQSPRYKIIEKKQPVAFWCNPISGHNTLYWYLQNLGQGPELLIRYENEEAVDDSQLPKDRFSAERLKGVDSTLKIQPAELGDSAVYLCASSLGGTYEQYFGPGTRLTVT.